The present TCR beta chain was sequenced within a study of vaccination and CD4 T cells after COVID-19. Overall study: With a range of 35 to 161, the median interval from diagnosis to drawing post-COVID samples was about 100 days.

The treatment here: approximately 10-day PBMC culture with coronavirus spike peptide pools or control peptides (ViraFEST assay). With peptide pools, ViraFEST first expanded antigen-specific T cells and afterwards sequenced their TCRs. This clonotype occurred a few times. Antigen: not known. Scientists ran DNA taken from cultured CD4+ T cells through the Oncomine TCR Beta short-read assay for sequencing. Investigators isolated genomic DNA from cultured CD4+ T cells. From the PCR reads, TCRdb called clonotypes with MiXCR, one entry per CDR3 protein. The sample shows 9,500 to 10,000 distinct CDR3 sequences, about half of them seen only once. The V and J ends lost 3 bases and 8 bases, in that order; junction bases with no gene match: 12. The CDR3 spans 17 residues. Points from the study as a whole: From around 20 to 38, the median of SARS-CoV-2-reactive clonotypes rose without reaching significance.

Source material: CD4+ T cells from blood, cultured in vitro. The source is a human donor who had recovered from COVID-19. The rearrangement joins TRBV23-1 to TRBJ1-5; 11 nucleotides match TRBD1. TRBV23-1 is sorted into the ORF group, with uncertain function. The CDR3 loop is CASSQFEDRGRVKPQHF. For the CDR3, the DNA is TGCGCCAGCAGTCAGTTCGAGGACAGGGGGCGAGTCAAGCCCCAGCATTTT.